These 21 T cell receptor beta chains were all obtained from the same sample, sequenced in a study of shared clonotypes between healthy human individuals. TCRdb's copy holds only in-frame clones and misses some; the assay was immunoSEQ multiplex PCR. The sample holds around 690,000 clones, around 90% seen once. Material: memory CD8+ T cells from PBMCs. Regarding subset: CD45RO+ cells pooled with CCR7-negative TemRA cells. All receptors derive from a man between 18 and 29 years old in good health. Some clones in this sample may be carry-over from other donors' samples.

The J gene is TRBJ2-1, the V gene TRBV4-3, with D hard to call. With 1 base removed from V and 10 bases from J, the gap between germline ends came to 11 bases. This CDR3 is 13 amino acids long. CDR1 and CDR2 (germline): LGHNA, YSLEER. The CDR3 nucleotides read TGCGCCAGCAGCCAAGGTAACGCTAGGGAGCAGTTCTTC. Encoded protein: CASSQGNAREQFF.

The chain uses TRBV6-5 and TRBJ2-1; D is possibly TRBD1 (6 bases). With 5 bases removed from V and 3 bases from J, the gap between germline ends came to 14 bases. This CDR3 contains 15 residues. Germline V gene lookup returns CDR1 MNHEY and CDR2 SVGAGI. The CDR3 region is CASSRTGTSYNEQFF. The CDR3 DNA reads TGTGCCAGCAGTCGGACCGGGACAAGCTACAATGAGCAGTTCTTC.

The rearrangement uses TRBV7-9 and TRBJ1-2, with D possibly matching TRBD1 (5 bases). This CDR3 has 14 residues. The V end lost 5 bases, the J end lost 4 bases, and 14 bases lay between the germline ends. Germline assignment: CDR1 SEHNR and CDR2 FQNEAQ (reference sequence). CDR3 DNA: TGTGCCAGCAGCATTGGACACCCCAGCTATGGCTACACCTTC. Its translation: CASSIGHPSYGYTF.

The chain links TRBV4-1 to TRBJ2-1; D possibly uses TRBD1 or TRBD2 (5 bases each). V was trimmed by 0 bases and J by 4 bases, leaving 19 bases between them. This CDR3 region has 18 residues. CDR1 and CDR2 (germline): MGHRA, YSYEKL. CDR3 sequence: CASSQDIGGVVTYNEQFF. CDR3 DNA sequence: TGCGCCAGCAGCCAAGATATTGGGGGAGTGGTTACTTACAATGAGCAGTTCTTC.

The rearrangement joins TRBV25-1 to TRBJ1-2; D is perhaps TRBD1 (5 bases). There are 12 residues in the CDR3. The germline V and J ends were trimmed by 6 bases and 4 bases, with 9 bases remaining between them. Looked up from germline, CDR1 is MGHDK and CDR2 is SYGVNS. CDR3 bases: TGTGCCAGCAGCTCTGGGGGCTATGGCTACACCTTC. Translating it yields CASSSGGYGYTF.

This chain joins TRBV27 and TRBJ2-3, with D unresolved. Trimming left V 5 bases short and J 0 bases short, with 9 bases between. Germline values: CDR1 MNHEY, CDR2 SMNVEV (reference sequence). This CDR3 comprises 14 residues. The CDR3: CASSPYSSTDTQYF. The CDR3 DNA is TGTGCCAGCAGTCCATACAGTAGCACAGATACGCAGTATTTT.

The sample holds one count of this clone. This chain links TRBV5-6 with TRBJ1-2; D unresolved. V lost 2 bases to trimming and J lost 5 bases, with 4 bases between them. The germline CDR1 and CDR2 sequences are SGHDT and YYEEEE. The CDR3 extends over 11 amino acids. CDR3 nucleotides: TGTGCCAGCAGCTTTGAATATGGCTACACCTTC. This encodes CASSFEYGYTF.

This clone was seen once. The chain carries TRBV14 and TRBJ2-1; TRBD1 agrees at 8 bases. In germline, CDR1 is SGHDN, CDR2 FVKESK. The CDR3 is 15 amino acids. Losses at the gene ends were 4 bases for V and 1 base for J; bases not matched to a gene: 3. CDR3 protein: CASSPRGPSYNEQFF. CDR3 DNA: TGTGCCAGCAGCCCCAGGGGGCCGTCCTACAATGAGCAGTTCTTC.

This sequence joins TRBV6-5 and TRBJ2-7; D is undetermined. Germline CDR1 reads MNHEY; CDR2 reads SVGAGI. CDR3 length equals 14 residues. Trimming stripped 4 bases from V and 1 base from J, with 11 bases between. The CDR3 region has the DNA TGTGCCAGCAGTTTCCAGGACGGTTCCTACGAGCAGTACTTC. Amino acids: CASSFQDGSYEQYF.

This chain connects TRBV29-1 to TRBJ2-5, with D maybe TRBD2 (6 bases). Near its end, the DNA agrees better with TRBJ2-7, so the J call may be wrong. This CDR3 has 12 residues. Germline loops: CDR1 SQVTM, CDR2 ANQGSEA. CDR3 amino acids: CSGRDFYYEQYF. The CDR3 DNA is TGCAGCGGCCGGGACTTTTACTACGAGCAGTACTTC.

The gene calls are TRBV27 and TRBJ1-1; D gene unclear. The V gene's germline CDR1 is MNHEY and CDR2 SMNVEV (reference sequence). CDR3 length: 13 amino acids. Trimming cost V 6 bases and J 0 bases, with 8 bases left between them. The CDR3, as DNA: TGTGCCAGCAGCTTTATCATGAACACTGAAGCTTTCTTT. Translating it yields CASSFIMNTEAFF.

The gene calls are TRBV29-1 and TRBJ2-1, with D hard to call. There are 13 residues in the CDR3. V dropped 6 bases and J dropped 3 bases, with 12 bases sitting between them. From germline, CDR1 is SQVTM and CDR2 ANQGSEA. CDR3 in amino acids: CSVLGGYYNEQFF. DNA of the CDR3: TGCAGCGTCCTCGGCGGTTACTACAATGAGCAGTTCTTC.

The chain joins TRBV27 to TRBJ1-1, with D uncertain. Germline CDR1 reads MNHEY; CDR2 reads SMNVEV (reference sequence). CDR3 length: 11 amino acids. Trimming took 4 bases from V and 7 from J, leaving 7 bases between them. Here the CDR3 reads CASSSPGEAFF. The CDR3, as DNA: TGTGCCAGCAGTTCTCCGGGTGAAGCTTTCTTT.

The J gene is TRBJ2-7, the V gene TRBV28; possible D gene TRBD1, 6 bases. CDR1 and CDR2 (germline): MDHEN, SYDVKM. V gave up 3 bases and J gave up 4 bases, with 10 bases separating them. The CDR3 sequence is 13 residues long. The DNA of the CDR3 is TGTGCCAGCAGTTTCCCACAGGGTTACGAGCAGTACTTC. Encoded protein: CASSFPQGYEQYF.

The V call is TRBV27, the J call TRBJ1-5; the D gene is possibly TRBD1 (5 bases). V was trimmed by 3 bases and J by 7 bases, leaving 16 bases between them. The CDR3 consists of 15 residues. The germline gives CDR1 MNHEY, CDR2 SMNVEV (reference sequence). The CDR3: CASSFGLGAGQPQHF. The CDR3 region has the DNA TGTGCCAGCAGTTTTGGTCTTGGGGCGGGCCAGCCCCAGCATTTT.

V usage is TRBV7-2 and J usage is TRBJ2-7, with D unclear. Deletions cut 6 bases from V and 2 bases from J, with 20 bases between. The CDR3 has 16 residues. CDR1 is SGHTA, CDR2 FQGNSA, per germline. The DNA of the CDR3 is TGTGCCAGCAGTTCCTCGAACCGGGTCTACCCCTACGAGCAGTACTTC. Its translation is CASSSSNRVYPYEQYF.

The chain employs TRBV11-2 and TRBJ1-1; a weak D match, TRBD1 (5 bases). The CDR3 is 11 amino acids. Per the germline V gene, CDR1 is SGHAT and CDR2 is FQNNGV. The V gene lost 4 bases and the J gene lost 6 bases, with 6 bases spanning the gap. The CDR3 here is CASSWGAEAFF. The CDR3 DNA follows: TGTGCCAGCAGCTGGGGGGCTGAAGCTTTCTTT. Filled out from reference TRBV11-2 and TRBJ1-1, the complete variable domain reads EAGVAQSPRYKIIEKRQSVAFWCNPISGHATLYWYQQILGQGPKLLIQFQNNGVVDDSQLPKDRFSAERLKGVDSTLKIQPAKLEDSAVYLCASSWGAEAFFGQGTRLTVV.

This chain uses TRBV6-6 with TRBJ2-7, with 8 bases aligning to TRBD2. The germline V gene has CDR1 MNHNY and CDR2 SVGAGI (reference sequence). V lost 5 bases to trimming and J lost 7 bases; unmatched junction nucleotides: 7. CDR3 size: 13 residues. DNA of the CDR3: TGTGCCAGCAGTAGCGGGAGCCTGGGGGAGCAGTACTTC. Translated: CASSSGSLGEQYF.

The chain recombines TRBV11-2 with TRBJ2-7; perhaps TRBD1 as D (5 bases). Trimming stripped 6 bases from V and 0 bases from J, with 12 bases between. Germline-derived CDR1 and CDR2 are SGHAT and FQNNGV. This CDR3 has 14 amino acids. The CDR3: CASSPRQSSYEQYF. As DNA, the CDR3 is TGTGCCAGCAGTCCTAGACAGAGCTCCTACGAGCAGTACTTC.

The V and J genes are TRBV9 and TRBJ1-5; maybe TRBD1 (5 bases). Trimming cost V 2 bases and J 0 bases, with 15 bases left between them. Germline V lookup: CDR1 SGDLS, CDR2 YYNGEE. The CDR3 has 17 amino acids. CDR3: CASSVGTGDYSNQPQHF. The CDR3 coding sequence is TGTGCCAGCAGCGTTGGGACCGGAGACTATAGCAATCAGCCCCAGCATTTT. The full variable domain, with the rest looked up from reference TRBV9 and TRBJ1-5, is DSGVTQTPKHLITATGQRVTLRCSPRSGDLSVYWYQQSLDQGLQFLIQYYNGEERAKGNILERFSAQQFPDLHSELNLSSLELGDSALYFCASSVGTGDYSNQPQHFGDGTRLSIL.

The CDR3 loop reads CTGTSGAYNEQFF. As DNA, the CDR3 is TGCACCGGAACTAGCGGGGCCTACAATGAGCAGTTCTTC. This chain connects TRBV1 to TRBJ2-1; the table's D call, TRBD2, has no DNA check behind it. TRBV1 is a known pseudogene. The CDR3 extends over 13 amino acids.